This TCR beta chain originates from a study of T cells after yellow fever vaccination (dated by TCRdb to about 2019). Background for the entire study: The SMART-Seq v4 Ultra Low Input RNA kit was used to prepare libraries from fractions with low cell numbers. Blood was collected at multiple timepoints before and after primary and secondary immunization, and bulk PBMC replicates and cell subsets were isolated. Bulk TCR alpha and beta repertoires were sequenced longitudinally to track T-cell clones before and after primary and booster YFV17D yellow fever vaccination. Two healthy male donors, one aged 18 to 30 and one aged 30 to 39 years, were included in the cohort.

TCR cDNA was synthesized by 5'RACE template switching, through which a universal primer site and unique molecular identifiers were introduced. Priming for cDNA synthesis came from both the TCR alpha and TCR beta constant segments. Two PCR steps were used to amplify libraries, with sample barcodes and sequencing adapters being added in the second step. Sequencing of the libraries was done on either Illumina HiSeq 2500 (2x100 bp) or NovaSeq (2x150 bp). The paper's processing steps were these. Reads were demultiplexed and collapsed into UMI consensus sequences with MIGEC, and V(D)J alignment was performed with MiXCR. Vaccine-responding clonotypes were identified with edgeR using replicate PBMC samples, with FDR below 0.01 and a log2 fold change above 5 up to day 15 being required. CD4 or CD8 identity was assigned to each bulk clonotype according to whether the clonotype was present at higher abundance in the sequenced CD4 repertoire or the sequenced CD8 repertoire. Clonotypes enriched at least 10-fold in dextramer-positive over dextramer-negative fractions were defined as NS4B-specific, and CD4-biased clonotypes were excluded. TCRdb took the public reads, trimmed them with fastp at Q25, ran MiXCR for clone calling and kept in-frame beta chains. Here each entry gathers all rows of one CDR3 protein and keeps the most common genes and DNA. The V and J calls follow TCRdb's processing rather than the paper's. For this sample the table gives around 47,000 distinct CDR3 sequences, of which about 6.8% were detected only once. 15% of the sample comes from the top ten.

The paper's findings and limits, for the study overall: Compared with the primary T-cell response, the secondary T-cell response was weaker but faster, peaking on day 5 rather than day 15. After the booster, most of the clones that had expanded following primary vaccination were detected again (almost 98% of CD4 and roughly 88% of CD8), which suggests that memory was broadly maintained. Computational filtering was required because FACS-sorted repertoires could contain abundant contaminating clonotypes from the bulk population. Only a couple of donors were included in the study, so the extent to which the findings can be generalized is limited. A small fraction of clonotypes showed up in both the CD4 and CD8 compartments, probably as a result of convergent recombination.

V loses 7 bases, J loses 0 bases, and the germline ends lie 10 bases apart. From its cysteine to its phenylalanine, the CDR3 spans 14 amino acids. Solely the CDR3 DNA is kept, with 42 bases framed from the first base. For this clonotype: The record has no base qualities; no much larger clone is one base away.

Interpreted using the paper, the treatment or condition label stands for: live attenuated yellow fever vaccine strain. PBMCs were isolated from peripheral blood using a standard Ficoll-Paque protocol. With anti-CD3 and anti-CD8 staining plus a dextramer loaded with the yellow fever NS4B epitope peptide, the researchers sorted epitope-specific CD8 T cells. TriZol was used to extract RNA from bulk PBMCs, CD4 and CD8 fractions, and dextramer-positive and dextramer-negative fractions. In this chain, TRBV12-3 or TRBV12-4 is recombined with TRBJ2-1, and TRBD2 may be the D gene, going by 5 matching bases. The sequence derives from a man in his thirties or forties who received the YFV17D yellow fever vaccine. Material: CD8+ T cells not binding an NS4B(214-222) dextramer, sorted from PBMCs, obtained 45 days after the yellow fever booster vaccination. Interpreted using the paper, the cell subset or site label stands for: NS4B epitope dextramer-negative CD8 T cells. The CDR3 amino acid sequence is: CASTRGSSYNEQFF. The DNA is TGTGCCAGCACCCGAGGGAGCTCCTACAATGAGCAGTTCTTC.